Below are 14 T cell receptor beta chains sequenced from a single sample in a study of CD8+ T cells in alopecia areata. RNA, once extracted, was reverse transcribed into cDNA for use as the sequencing template. Profiling relied on immunoSEQ multiplex PCR, and the TCRdb table lists in-frame clones only, not all of them. The sample records some 130,000 clones, around 49% being singletons. The sequences come from CD8+ T cells sorted from blood, collected at week 0. These receptors all stem from a human donor with alopecia areata.

V is TRBV30 and J is TRBJ2-7; D may match TRBD1 or TRBD2 (5 bases each). Trimming stripped 3 bases from V and 0 bases from J, with 12 bases between. The CDR3 length is 14 residues. Germline CDR1 GTSNPN, CDR2 SVGIG (reference sequence). The CDR3 coding sequence is TGTGCCTGGAGCTGGCCAGGGAGCTCCTACGAGCAGTACTTC. Its translation: CAWSWPGSSYEQYF.

The chain combines TRBV7-9 with TRBJ2-3; D call uncertain. From germline, CDR1 is SEHNR and CDR2 FQNEAQ (reference sequence). The CDR3 is made up of 11 amino acids. Trimming cost V 3 bases and J 4 bases, with 2 bases left between them. CDR3 region: CASSFSDTQYF. CDR3 DNA sequence: TGTGCCAGCAGCTTCTCAGATACGCAGTATTTT.

This chain uses TRBV15 with TRBJ2-7, with D unresolved. This CDR3 has 14 residues. The germline V and J ends were trimmed by 0 bases and 0 bases, with 6 bases remaining between them. Germline CDR1 LNHNV, CDR2 YYDKDF (reference sequence). The CDR3 DNA is TGTGCCACCAGCAGAGAAGAGGACTCCTACGAGCAGTACTTC. It translates to CATSREEDSYEQYF.

CDR3 in DNA: TGTGCCAGCAGCCTAAGGACAGGGCCGGATGAGACCCAGTACTTC. Protein: CASSLRTGPDETQYF. The chain links TRBV7-2 to TRBJ2-5, with TRBD1 matching over 8 bases. The CDR3 extends over 15 amino acids. V lost 5 bases and J lost 5; bases outside the gene matches: 10. Germline CDR1 SGHTA, CDR2 FQGNSA.

In its sample, this clone was seen a few times. The chain combines TRBV27 with TRBJ2-1; D ambiguous. The CDR3 is 13 residues long. Per germline, CDR1 MNHEY and CDR2 SMNVEV (reference sequence). The V and J ends lost 2 bases and 5 bases respectively, with 7 bases between them. This CDR3 is CASSLGLHNEQFF. The CDR3 DNA sequence: TGTGCCAGCAGTTTAGGGCTGCACAATGAGCAGTTCTTC.

This clone has only a few counts. V usage is TRBV6-5 and J usage is TRBJ2-5; no clear D gene. This CDR3 spans 12 amino acids. The V gene's germline CDR1 is MNHEY and CDR2 SVGAGI. V shed 10 bases and J shed 5 bases, with 14 bases lying between them. CDR3 sequence (DNA): TGTGCCATCGGTCCGGGCCCCGAGACCCAGTACTTC. This codes for CAIGPGPETQYF.

The chain uses TRBV27 and TRBJ2-4; tentatively, D is TRBD2 (5 bases). The CDR3 runs 15 residues. The germline gives CDR1 MNHEY, CDR2 SMNVEV (reference sequence). V was shortened by 0 bases and J by 6 bases, with 12 bases between the two germline ends. CDR3 region: CASSLSVEGGNIQYF. The CDR3 DNA sequence: TGTGCCAGCAGTTTATCGGTGGAAGGAGGAAACATTCAGTACTTC.

The V gene is TRBV5-1, the J gene TRBJ1-2; D gene ambiguous. Trimming took 5 bases from V and 6 from J, leaving 8 bases between them. The germline V gene encodes CDR1 SGHRS and CDR2 YFSETQ. The CDR3 is 11 residues long. The CDR3 region has the DNA TGCGCCAGCAGTGGCGGGGATGGCTACACCTTC. It encodes CASSGGDGYTF.

The V gene is TRBV27, the J gene TRBJ1-1; no firm D call. The V end lost 3 bases, the J end lost 1 base, and 15 bases lay between the germline ends. The CDR3 loop spans 16 amino acids. Germline values: CDR1 MNHEY, CDR2 SMNVEV (reference sequence). CDR3 in amino acids: CASSLVSSLGNTEAFF. The CDR3 nucleotides read TGTGCCAGCAGTTTGGTGTCCTCCTTGGGGAACACTGAAGCTTTCTTT.

The chain employs TRBV5-6 and TRBJ2-1; no firm D call. V was pared by 2 bases and J by 0 bases, with 12 bases between. The CDR3 is 16 amino acids. CDR1 and CDR2 from the germline V gene are SGHDT and YYEEEE. The CDR3 loop reads CASSLDPTSSYNEQFF. CDR3 in DNA: TGTGCCAGCAGCTTAGACCCTACGAGCTCCTACAATGAGCAGTTCTTC.

The CDR3 bases are TGTGCCAGCAGCCCGCCGCCGGGGGGCCTACGTTACAATGAGCAGTTCTTC. This gives the protein CASSPPPGGLRYNEQFF. V usage is TRBV7-9 and J usage is TRBJ2-1; perhaps TRBD2 as D (7 bases). The CDR3 is 17 amino acids. Germline lookup yields CDR1 SEHNR and CDR2 FQNEAQ (reference sequence). V lost 5 bases to trimming and J lost 4 bases, with 21 bases between them. The full variable domain, its missing parts supplied by reference TRBV7-9 and TRBJ2-1, is DTGVSQNPRHKITKRGQNVTFRCDPISEHNRLYWYRQTLGQGPEFLTYFQNEAQLEKSRLLSDRFSAERPKGSFSTLEIQRTEQGDSAMYLCASSPPPGGLRYNEQFFGPGTRLTVL.

The chain is built from TRBV6-5 and TRBJ2-5; 12 nucleotides agree with TRBD2. Germline CDR1 is MNHEY and CDR2 is SVGAGI. J was trimmed by 6 bases and V by 4 bases; bases with no gene match: 9. The CDR3 covers 16 residues. CDR3 in amino acids: CASSFSSGGAPKTQYF. The CDR3 DNA reads as TGTGCCAGCAGTTTTTCTAGCGGGGGGGCCCCGAAGACCCAGTACTTC.

The chain joins TRBV15 to TRBJ2-7, with 8 bases aligning to TRBD2. The CDR3 covers 14 residues. V trimming: 3 bases; J trimming: 1 base; junction bases outside the gene matches: 2. Germline V gene lookup returns CDR1 LNHNV and CDR2 YYDKDF (reference sequence). CDR3 DNA: TGTGCCACCAGCAGGACTAGCGAGTCCTACGAGCAGTACTTC. This codes for CATSRTSESYEQYF.

This clone was observed a few times. The rearrangement uses TRBV6-6 and TRBJ1-1; D remains ambiguous. The length of the CDR3 is 14 residues. Germline-derived CDR1 and CDR2 are MNHNY and SVGAGI (reference sequence). V lost 2 bases and J lost 0, with 7 bases in between. CDR3 sequence (DNA): TGTGCCAGCAGTTACCTAACCCTGAACACTGAAGCTTTCTTT. Translated: CASSYLTLNTEAFF.